A single TCR beta chain is shown here with its context. Its specificity is not known. Uncontrolled infection, other autoimmune disease, pregnancy and lactation each barred patients from inclusion. These data are taken from a study of T cells in Graves' hyperthyroidism and ophthalmopathy. Overall study findings and caveats: Ophthalmopathy was separated from stable hyperthyroidism by a 13 V-J model. Among thyroid clonotypes expanded above 0.001, most also appeared in blood.

This CDR3 comprises 15 residues. The V end lost 6 bases, the J end lost 3 bases, and 14 bases lay between the germline ends. Germline CDR1 is SNHLY and CDR2 is FYNNEI. TCR beta CDR3 sequences were amplified from RNA transcripts. First-round RT-PCR targeting the TCR CDR3 was performed with the HTBI primer set. Via MiXCR, TCRdb re-called the multiplex PCR reads, giving one row per CDR3 protein. This sample has a few hundred thousand distinct CDR3 sequences, with 40% to 55% found just once. The sample consisted of peripheral blood or thyroid tissue (not recorded which). The source is an adult woman with Graves' disease, either hyperthyroidism or ophthalmopathy (not recorded which). The chain uses TRBV2 and TRBJ2-2, with D possibly being TRBD1 or TRBD2 (5 bases each). The CDR3 DNA reads TGTGCCAGCAGCGGACGATTGGGGGACACCGGGGAGCTGTTTTTT. It codes for CASSGRLGDTGELFF.